This T cell receptor beta chain was documented in a study of blood T cell repertoires in COVID-19 (dated by TCRdb to 2020 to 2021). For context, the study as a whole: The collaborator samples originated in the United States, Italy and Spain and spanned the acute and convalescent phases of COVID-19. The prospective study material was composed of cDNA or gDNA derived from T cells, B-cell-depleted T cells, or PBMCs. The dataset comprised deeply sampled blood TCRbeta repertoires from subjects exposed to, actively infected with, or recovered from COVID-19. The repertoires were released in a freely available public database meant as a resource for research on the immune response to SARS-CoV-2. The samples were drawn from two sources: the first 160 participants of the ongoing ImmuneRACE study, and 1,000 to 1,500 subjects contributed by 6 global collaborators. Nearly every sample came with metadata listing a de-identified subject ID, COVID-19 status, age in years and sex. Where available, HLA class I and class II types were obtained from metadata supplied by the sample provider rather than from assay-based typing.

Reading from cysteine to phenylalanine, the CDR3 counts 16 amino acids. Kept here is only the CDR3 DNA, which spans 48 bases and is read in frame from base 1. TCRbeta CDR3 regions were amplified from genomic DNA by means of the immunoSEQ Assay, a bias-controlled multiplex PCR. Concerning the study's data processing: Within the assay, amplification of reference gene primers was used to estimate how many nucleated cells each sample contained. Sequence reads were collapsed and filtered to measure the absolute abundance of every unique TCRbeta CDR3 rearrangement. For each sample, productive Simpson clonality was calculated by taking the square root of Simpson's diversity index across productive rearrangements. TCRdb took this table from immuneACCESS and kept in-frame rearrangements with V and J called. Such tables lack part of the clones; where checked against another copy, unresolved V genes explain under half of the gap, and the rest is unexplained. V and J calls plus clone size are reproduced from that table; the DNA served to infer D and trimming. Here the sample has 35,000 to 45,000 clones; 86% occur a single time. The ten largest clones add up to around 64% of the sample.

Concerning this clone itself: Its antigen specificity is not known. Qualities for individual bases were not recorded, and no much larger clone is one base off.

The paper's findings and limits, for the study overall: How much clinical and demographic metadata was included differed by source and by participant, and the metadata was provided uncurated.

Collaborating institutions collected whole blood in K2EDTA tubes following their own protocols. For TCRbeta analysis, collaborator samples were shipped as frozen whole blood, as isolated PBMCs, or as DNA extracted from either sample type. The sample comprised peripheral blood. The chain is made from TRBV21-1 and TRBJ1-2. TRBV21-1 constitutes a pseudogene. This TCR was sampled from a man in his sixties or seventies with acute or convalescent COVID-19. CDR3 reads: CASSAKRGRGTYGYTF. The nucleotides are TGTGCCAGCAGCGCCAAAAGGGGGAGGGGGACTTATGGCTACACCTTC.